What follows are 2 T cell receptor beta chains derived from one specimen sequenced in a study of control samples from healthy donors and cancer patients. Here immunoSEQ multiplex PCR was the method, and the copy in TCRdb shows in-frame clones only, minus some. The sample lists 70,000 to 75,000 clones, about nine tenths occurring once. Sequenced input: PBMCs. The receptors originated from a man aged 55-75 years with lung cancer.

This chain joins TRBV6-5 and TRBJ1-4; TRBD1 might be the D (5 bases). Trimming took off 3 bases at V and 8 bases at J, with 10 bases between the two ends. The CDR3 loop spans 13 amino acids. Germline CDR1 MNHEY, CDR2 SVGAGI. CDR3 nucleotides: TGTGCCAGCAGTTATAGGGGTGGGGAAAAACTGTTTTTT. This encodes CASSYRGGEKLFF.

The rearrangement uses TRBV7-9 and TRBJ2-5; TRBD1 matches at 9 bases. This CDR3 spans 15 amino acids. J was trimmed by 5 bases and V by 5 bases; bases with no gene match: 9. From germline, CDR1 is SEHNR and CDR2 FQNEAQ (reference sequence). CDR3 sequence (DNA): TGTGCCAGCAGCGGAAGGACAGGGGCGGACGAGACCCAGTACTTC. Its protein is CASSGRTGADETQYF.